This TCR beta chain was found in a study of CD8+ T cells in alopecia areata (dated by TCRdb to between 2018 and 2020). With respect to the entire study: Treated patients were enrolled in an open-label pilot trial of oral tofacitinib, 5 to 10 mg twice daily, for moderate-to-severe alopecia areata. Tofacitinib-treated patients had biopsies at baseline and at 4 and 24 weeks of treatment, with a later scalp biopsy in several patients. For the treated patients, the SALT score, which quantifies what percentage of scalp surface area is affected, served as the measure of disease severity. Scalp clonality was compared among normal scalp (n=4), patchy alopecia areata scalp (n=8), and alopecia totalis/universalis scalp (n=8). Patients stayed on tofacitinib for 6 to 18 months and then had 6 months of follow-up off drug so that delayed response and recurrence could be assessed. High-throughput TCRbeta sequencing was used to examine T cell clonal expansion in alopecia areata in both the C3H/HeJ mouse model and human patients. RNA was extracted with the PAXgene miRNA kit for fixed scalp, the miRNeasy kit for PBMCs, and the RNeasy kit for mouse skin. immunoSEQ multiplex PCR using 35 Vbeta forward primers and 13 Jbeta reverse primers was used to amplify TCRbeta CDR3 regions. On the human side, TCRbeta sequencing was run on scalp tissue and on sorted CD4+ and CD8+ peripheral blood T cells from healthy controls and from alopecia areata patients with either patchy or totalis/universalis disease. General findings and caveats noted by the study authors: During tofacitinib treatment, many expanded lesional clones stuck around in both scalp and blood, and this persistence may partly explain why relapse happens after treatment is stopped. Tofacitinib significantly lowered scalp clonality and the number of expanded CD8+ clones among the top 100 scalp clones. Compared with mice, TCR sequences shared between patients were less clear, possibly partly because of HLA diversity across the patient population. Compared with normal scalp, lesional scalp had higher clonality and more expanded CD8+ clones, particularly in alopecia totalis/universalis, a pattern that suggests antigenic drive. Scalp TCR repertoire analysis is complicated because resident alphabeta T cells in normal human skin are also sequenced, whereas mouse skin is dominated by gammadelta T cells. Because the treated cohort was small and had only one nonresponder, larger studies are needed to examine links between baseline CD8+ expansion and response.

This sample's time point label indicates: roughly 24 weeks on oral tofacitinib. According to the study, the label for this sample's treatment or condition signals: oral pan-JAK inhibitor, 5-10 mg twice daily. From alopecia areata patients, peripheral blood was collected along with lesional scalp punch biopsies. PBMCs were isolated by density centrifugation and stained for CD3, CD4 and CD8, and CD4+ and CD8+ T cells were sorted on a FACSAria. Libraries were made using the immunoSEQ multiplex PCR assay. For TCR sequencing, RNA was extracted from every sample and reverse transcribed into cDNA to serve as template. First-strand cDNA was synthesized with SuperScript III using a 2:1 mix of oligo-dT and random hexamers. A synthetic immune receptor repertoire was used to assess amplification bias, and residual bias was removed computationally. The study's processing was this. Raw reads were preprocessed for error removal, and CDR3 was defined according to IMGT conventions as running from the conserved cysteine to phenylalanine. To get clonality, Shannon entropy was normalized by log2 of the number of productive unique TCRs and the result was subtracted from 1. CD4 or CD8 identity of scalp clones was inferred by cross-referencing scalp TCRbeta sequences with sorted blood CD4 and CD8 repertoires. What TCRdb holds here is the immuneACCESS table cut down to in-frame rearrangements. Part of the clones is not present; checked against another copy, under half of the missing clones reflect an unresolved V gene, and the others are unexplained. That table furnishes V, J and clone size, whereas the DNA furnished D and trimming. Within this sample are 150,000 to 200,000 clones, with roughly 60% of them counted one time only. Together, the top ten hold about 0.94% of the sample.

This clone was seen more than once but under ten times. Its antigen remains unidentified. No clone much larger than this one lies a single base away; base qualities are absent. Based on the germline V gene, the CDR1 and CDR2 sequences are SGDLS and YYNGEE. Spanning cysteine to phenylalanine, the CDR3 consists of 15 amino acids. This entry keeps only the CDR3 DNA: 45 bases, framed from base 1. After removal of 7 bases from V and 4 bases from J, the junction retains 8 bases not matched to a gene. The chain was built from TRBV9 and TRBJ2-2, with TRBD1 identical over 9 junction bases. The clonotype was recovered from a human donor with alopecia areata. This specimen was CD4+ T cells sorted from blood, taken at week 24, from a patient treated with tofacitinib. The DNA reads TGTGCCAGCGGCCCGGGACAGGGAAGCACCGGGGAGCTGTTTTTT. The encoded protein is CASGPGQGSTGELFF.